The T cell receptor beta chain under discussion was sequenced for a study of tumor and adjacent non-tumor tissue in lung cancer. Looking at the study overall: Patients comprised roughly 12 adenocarcinoma, a couple of squamous cell carcinoma and 1 small cell lung cancer. On average, productive TCRbeta reads reached about 4.17 million per sample.

No cell sorting was done before RNA was extracted from the tissue. Notes on this clonotype: Its target is unknown. Given the absence of the conserved phenylalanine or tryptophan at the CDR3 end, a read error is likely. Because the CDR3's place on the DNA is in doubt, the DNA is left out and the CDR3 is given as listed by TCRdb.

Three rounds of nested PCR, following a modified ARM-PCR protocol, produced the TCRbeta library. Each CDR3 protein is one row after TCRdb ran MiXCR on the multiplex PCR reads. Of tens of thousands of distinct CDR3 sequences in the sample, approximately 65% were seen once. Regarding the study as a whole: Significantly higher TCR diversity was found in tumor than normal lung.

Germline-derived CDR1 and CDR2 are SGHNT and YENEEA. The CDR3 is 15 amino acids in total, end residues counted. The rearrangement joins TRBV11-3 to TRBJ2-7; the table's D gene call, TRBD1, was not cross checked with the DNA. The specimen sequenced was lung tumor tissue. This sequence originates from a man aged 60-69 years with non-small cell lung cancer. Here the CDR3 reads CASRPETGGSYEQYL.